The present T cell receptor beta chain was sequenced within a study of CD8 T cells in Susac syndrome. Random-hexamer reverse transcription was applied to about 0.45 to 1 ug RNA. TCRdb re-called the immunoSEQ multiplex PCR reads through MiXCR, storing one row per CDR3 protein. The sample shows about 150,000 distinct CDR3 sequences, 95% of them seen only once. Trimming left V 5 bases short and J 1 base short, with 8 bases between. CDR1 and CDR2 from the germline V gene are SNHLY and FYNNEI. The CDR3 has 13 amino acids. This clonotype has a single count. Its antigen is not known. Study-level results: As the study acknowledged, the number of individuals in its TCR sequencing and HLA analysis was relatively small.

The sample consisted of CD8+ T cells from PBMCs. This rearrangement joins TRBV2 to TRBJ2-5; D not resolved. This receptor was identified in a human donor with multiple sclerosis. The CDR3 bases are TGTGCCAGCAGTCGGGCTATCCAAGAGACCCAGTACTTC. Protein sequence: CASSRAIQETQYF.